These T cell receptor beta chains were read from a single sample in a study of shared clonotypes between healthy human individuals. Here immunoSEQ multiplex PCR was the method, and the copy in TCRdb shows in-frame clones only, minus some. The table includes 600,000 to 800,000 clones, about two thirds detected once. The sequencing input was memory CD4+ T cells sorted from blood. The origin of the receptors is a woman aged 30 to 39 in good health. CDR3s include the opening cysteine and the closing phenylalanine or tryptophan. The D gene is left open where the match is weak. Some rows have no size entry. The others give once, few or many, or a class for an expanded clone.

D: TRBD1
size: once
V: TRBV29-1
CDR3: CSISGSGGFTEAFF

D: TRBD1
size: .
V: TRBV7-2
CDR3: CASSFRTGGNYGYTF

D: .
size: .
V: TRBV4-1
CDR3: CASSQDAVGSNQPQHF

D: TRBD1
size: .
V: TRBV10-3
CDR3: CAIKKQGGVDTEAFF

D: .
size: few
V: TRBV28
CDR3: CASGLDGLGNEQFF

D: .
size: few
V: TRBV4-2
CDR3: CASSQDAISTDLYGYTF

D: .
size: many
V: TRBV28
CDR3: CATRTADLFESGDSEQYF

D: .
size: few
V: TRBV25-1
CDR3: CASSDSHNSPLHF

D: .
size: .
V: TRBV10-3
CDR3: CAISESGERQYF

D: TRBD1
size: many
V: TRBV7-8
CDR3: CASSRQGGSNQPQHF

D: .
size: .
V: TRBV9
CDR3: CASQQQTGNTIYF

D: .
size: .
V: TRBV4-1
CDR3: CASSQVERGTYEQYF

D: TRBD2
size: .
V: TRBV7-2
CDR3: CASSYRGGLASEQYF

D: TRBD1
size: few
V: TRBV19
CDR3: CASSLRGRGYNEQFF

D: TRBD1
size: .
V: TRBV13
CDR3: CASSLELGQGGERNEQFF

D: .
size: .
V: TRBV5-1
CDR3: CASREGRSTDTQYF

D: TRBD2
size: .
V: TRBV27
CDR3: CASNPGLAWMDEQFF

D: .
size: .
V: TRBV20-1
CDR3: CSAPSPAEQFF

D: .
size: .
V: TRBV7-9
CDR3: CASSDGQLYGYTF

D: TRBD1
size: .
V: TRBV6-6
CDR3: CASSQKTGVYQPQHF

D: TRBD2
size: .
V: TRBV27
CDR3: CASSRTSGRIGYEQYF

D: .
size: once
V: TRBV19
CDR3: CASSNPGGTEAFF

D: .
size: .
V: TRBV28
CDR3: CASSYPGGGNTIYF

D: .
size: .
V: TRBV28
CDR3: CASSFHYQDPINIQYF

D: .
size: few
V: TRBV19
CDR3: CASSIVGGPYNEQFF

D: .
size: .
V: TRBV7-9
CDR3: CASSPPGAGLFGYEQFF

D: TRBD1
size: .
V: TRBV5-1
CDR3: CASQSGTGYYEQYF

D: TRBD1
size: .
V: TRBV28
CDR3: CASRRRQGRLDGYTF

D: TRBD2
size: .
V: TRBV28
CDR3: CASSRGGGPSYEQYF

D: TRBD1
size: .
V: TRBV18
CDR3: CASSPPDRAEAFF

D: .
size: .
V: TRBV28
CDR3: CASSFSTSRYGYTF

D: .
size: few
V: TRBV29-1
CDR3: CSVERGLQQYF